This TCR beta chain was retrieved from a study of shared clonotypes between healthy human individuals. Study results and limitations: Shared across a handful of donors were 5% to 6% of the naive CD4 clonotypes. Non-shared clonotypes had lower generation probabilities than those shared by all four donors.

Naive CD8 cells comprised CD45RO-negative, CCR7-positively selected cells, excluding terminally differentiated effector memory CD45RA+ cells. This clone has just one count. Its antigen is unidentified. The sample contains more than one DNA sequence encoding this CDR3. As handled by the study authors: Filtering was not the same, since immunoSEQ gave junction-only sequences without quality scores. Measured with immunoSEQ multiplex PCR; TCRdb has only the in-frame clones, and not every one. That table gives V, J and clone size, and the DNA gave D and trimming. The sample has approximately 2,000,000 clones; around 93% are singletons. CDR1 LNHDA and CDR2 SQIVND come from the germline V gene (reference sequence). CDR3 size: 15 residues. Deletions cut 3 bases from V and 0 bases from J, with 6 bases between.

This clonotype was obtained from a man between 18 and 35 years old in good health. Some clones in this sample may be carry-over from other donors' samples. The V and J genes are TRBV19 and TRBJ2-6; D not resolved. Sequencing was done on a sample of naive CD8+ T cells from PBMCs. The CDR3 sequence: CASSIWDSGANVLTF. The CDR3, as DNA: TGTGCCAGTAGTATCTGGGACTCTGGGGCCAACGTCCTGACTTTC.